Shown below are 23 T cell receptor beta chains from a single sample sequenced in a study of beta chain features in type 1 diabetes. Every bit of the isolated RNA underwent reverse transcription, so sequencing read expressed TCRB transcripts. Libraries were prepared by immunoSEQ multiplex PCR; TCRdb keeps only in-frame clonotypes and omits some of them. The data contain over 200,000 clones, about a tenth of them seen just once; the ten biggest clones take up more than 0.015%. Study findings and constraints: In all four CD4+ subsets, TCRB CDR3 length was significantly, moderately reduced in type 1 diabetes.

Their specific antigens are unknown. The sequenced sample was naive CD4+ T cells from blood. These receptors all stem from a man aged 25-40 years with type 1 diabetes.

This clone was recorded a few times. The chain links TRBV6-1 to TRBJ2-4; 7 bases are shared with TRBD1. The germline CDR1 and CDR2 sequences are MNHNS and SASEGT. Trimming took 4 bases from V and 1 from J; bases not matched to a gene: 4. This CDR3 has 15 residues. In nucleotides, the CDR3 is TGTGCCAGCAGTGCCGCAGGGGGTGCCAAAAACATTCAGTACTTC. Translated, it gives CASSAAGGAKNIQYF.

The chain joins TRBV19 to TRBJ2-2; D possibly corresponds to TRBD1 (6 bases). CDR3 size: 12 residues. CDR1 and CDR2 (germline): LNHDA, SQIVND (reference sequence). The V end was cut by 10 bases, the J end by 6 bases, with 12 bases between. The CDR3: CATLGASGELFF. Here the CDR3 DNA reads TGTGCCACCTTGGGGGCCTCCGGGGAGCTGTTTTTT. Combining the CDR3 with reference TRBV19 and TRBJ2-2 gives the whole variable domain DGGITQSPKYLFRKEGQNVTLSCEQNLNHDAMYWYRQDPGQGLRLIYYSQIVNDFQKGDIAEGYSVSREKKESFPLTVTSAQKNPTAFYLCATLGASGELFFGEGSRLTVL.

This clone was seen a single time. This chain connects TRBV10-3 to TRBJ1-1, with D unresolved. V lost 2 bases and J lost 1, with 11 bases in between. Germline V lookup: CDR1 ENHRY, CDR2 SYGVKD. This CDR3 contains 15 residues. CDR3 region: CAISEVRGANTEAFF. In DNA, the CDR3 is TGTGCCATCAGTGAGGTCCGGGGAGCGAACACTGAAGCTTTCTTT.

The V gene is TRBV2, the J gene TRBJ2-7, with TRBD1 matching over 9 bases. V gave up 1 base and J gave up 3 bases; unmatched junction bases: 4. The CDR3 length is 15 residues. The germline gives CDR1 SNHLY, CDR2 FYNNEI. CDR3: CASSEGGQGGYEQYF. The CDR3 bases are TGTGCCAGCAGTGAAGGGGGACAGGGAGGCTACGAGCAGTACTTC.

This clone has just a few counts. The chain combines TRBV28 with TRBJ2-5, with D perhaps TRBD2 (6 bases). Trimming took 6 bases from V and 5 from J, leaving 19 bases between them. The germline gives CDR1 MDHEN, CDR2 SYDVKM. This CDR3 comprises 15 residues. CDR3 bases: TGTGCCAGCAGCCAAGCCCTGGGGGGAAGGGAGACCCAGTACTTC. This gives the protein CASSQALGGRETQYF.

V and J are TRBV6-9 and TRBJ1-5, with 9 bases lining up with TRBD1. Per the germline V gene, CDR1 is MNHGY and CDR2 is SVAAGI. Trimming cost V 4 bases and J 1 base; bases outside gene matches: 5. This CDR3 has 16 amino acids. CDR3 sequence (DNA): TGTGCCAGCAGTTCGGGGGGGACAGGGAGCAATCAGCCCCAGCATTTT. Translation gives CASSSGGTGSNQPQHF.

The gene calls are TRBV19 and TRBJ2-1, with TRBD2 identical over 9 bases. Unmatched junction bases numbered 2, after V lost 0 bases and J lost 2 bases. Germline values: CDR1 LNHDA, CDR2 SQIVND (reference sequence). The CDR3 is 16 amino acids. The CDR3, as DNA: TGTGCCAGTAGTATAGATTCTAGCGGGGCCTACAATGAGCAGTTCTTC. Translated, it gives CASSIDSSGAYNEQFF.

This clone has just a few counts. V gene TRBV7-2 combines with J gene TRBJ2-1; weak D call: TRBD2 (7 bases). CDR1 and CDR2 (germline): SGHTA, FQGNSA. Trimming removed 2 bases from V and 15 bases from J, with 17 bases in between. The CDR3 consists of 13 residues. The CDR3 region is CASSLKAGASRFF. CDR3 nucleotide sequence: TGTGCCAGCAGCTTAAAGGCGGGGGCCTCCCGGTTCTTC.

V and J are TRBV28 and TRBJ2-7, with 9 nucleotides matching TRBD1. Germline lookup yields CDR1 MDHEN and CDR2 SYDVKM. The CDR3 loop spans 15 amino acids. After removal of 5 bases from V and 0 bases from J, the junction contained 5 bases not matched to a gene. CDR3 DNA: TGTGCCAGCAGTACTACAGGGGGCCACTCCTACGAGCAGTACTTC. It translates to CASSTTGGHSYEQYF.

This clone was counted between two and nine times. CDR3 protein: CSVGQDNYGYTF. CDR3 nucleotides: TGCAGCGTGGGACAGGACAACTATGGCTACACCTTC. The V call is TRBV29-1, the J call TRBJ1-2; 8 bases map to TRBD1. V lost 6 bases to trimming and J lost 2 bases; unmatched junction nucleotides: 2. The CDR3 sequence is 12 residues long. The germline V gene has CDR1 SQVTM and CDR2 ANQGSEA. Combining the CDR3 with reference TRBV29-1 and TRBJ1-2 gives the whole variable domain SAVISQKPSRDICQRGTSLTIQCQVDSQVTMMFWYRQQPGQSLTLIATANQGSEATYESGFVIDKFPISRPNLTFSTLTVSNMSPEDSSIYLCSVGQDNYGYTFGSGTRLTVV.

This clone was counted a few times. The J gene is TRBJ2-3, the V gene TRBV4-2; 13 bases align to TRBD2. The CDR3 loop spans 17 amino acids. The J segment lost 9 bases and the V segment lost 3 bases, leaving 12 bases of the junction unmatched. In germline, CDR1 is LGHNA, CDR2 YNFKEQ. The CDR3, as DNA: TGTGCCAGCAGCCAGCTAACTAGCGGGGGGGCCGAGGAAACGCAGTATTTT. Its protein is CASSQLTSGGAEETQYF.

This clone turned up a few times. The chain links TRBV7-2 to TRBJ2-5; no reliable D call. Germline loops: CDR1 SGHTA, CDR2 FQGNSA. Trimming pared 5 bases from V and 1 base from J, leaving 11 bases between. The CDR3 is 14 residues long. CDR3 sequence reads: CASSQRRSQETQYF. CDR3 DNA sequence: TGTGCCAGCAGCCAAAGACGGAGCCAAGAGACCCAGTACTTC.

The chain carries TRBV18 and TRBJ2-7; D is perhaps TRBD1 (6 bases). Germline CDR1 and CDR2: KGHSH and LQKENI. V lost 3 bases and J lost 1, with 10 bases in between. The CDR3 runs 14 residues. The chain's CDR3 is CASSPSTGSYEQYF. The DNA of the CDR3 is TGTGCCAGCTCACCTTCTACAGGGTCCTACGAGCAGTACTTC.

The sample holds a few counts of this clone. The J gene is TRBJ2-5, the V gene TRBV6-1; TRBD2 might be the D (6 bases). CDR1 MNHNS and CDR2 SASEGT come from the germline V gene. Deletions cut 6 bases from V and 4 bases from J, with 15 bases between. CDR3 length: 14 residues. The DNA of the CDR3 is TGTGCCAGCAGGCGGGACGCTGCAGGAGAGACCCAGTACTTC. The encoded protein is CASRRDAAGETQYF.

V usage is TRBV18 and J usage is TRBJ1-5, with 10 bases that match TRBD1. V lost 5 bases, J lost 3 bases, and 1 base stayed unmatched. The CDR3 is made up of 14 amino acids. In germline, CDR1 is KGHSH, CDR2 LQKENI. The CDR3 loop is CASSGTGVNQPQHF. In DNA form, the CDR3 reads TGTGCCAGCTCAGGGACAGGGGTCAATCAGCCCCAGCATTTT.

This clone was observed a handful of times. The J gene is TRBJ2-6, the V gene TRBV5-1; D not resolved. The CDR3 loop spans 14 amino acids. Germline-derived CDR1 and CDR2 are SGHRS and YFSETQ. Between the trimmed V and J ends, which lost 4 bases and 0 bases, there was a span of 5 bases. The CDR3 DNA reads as TGCGCCAGCAGCCCTACCTCTGGGGCCAACGTCCTGACTTTC. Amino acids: CASSPTSGANVLTF.

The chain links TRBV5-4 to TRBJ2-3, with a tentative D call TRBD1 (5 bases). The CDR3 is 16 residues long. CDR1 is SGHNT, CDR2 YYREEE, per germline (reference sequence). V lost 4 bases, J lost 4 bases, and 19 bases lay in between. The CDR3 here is CASSIQPGSVADTQYF. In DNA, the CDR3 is TGTGCCAGCAGCATTCAGCCAGGGTCCGTGGCAGATACGCAGTATTTT.

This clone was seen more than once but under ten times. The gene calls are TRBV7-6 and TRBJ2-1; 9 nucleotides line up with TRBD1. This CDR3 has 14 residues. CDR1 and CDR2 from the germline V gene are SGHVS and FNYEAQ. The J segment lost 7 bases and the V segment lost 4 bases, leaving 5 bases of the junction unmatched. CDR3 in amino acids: CASSSGTGMNEQFF. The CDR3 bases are TGTGCCAGCAGCTCCGGGACAGGGATGAATGAGCAGTTCTTC.

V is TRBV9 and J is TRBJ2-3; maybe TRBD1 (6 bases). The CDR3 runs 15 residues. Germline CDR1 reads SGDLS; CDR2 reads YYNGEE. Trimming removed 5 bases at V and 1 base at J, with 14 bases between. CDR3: CASSWTAGGTDTQYF. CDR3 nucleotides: TGTGCCAGCAGTTGGACAGCCGGGGGCACAGATACGCAGTATTTT.

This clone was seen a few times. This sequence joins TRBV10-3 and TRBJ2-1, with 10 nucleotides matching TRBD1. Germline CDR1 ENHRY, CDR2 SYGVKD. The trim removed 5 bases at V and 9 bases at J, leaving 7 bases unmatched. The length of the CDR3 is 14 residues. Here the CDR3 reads CAISPGTGVGEQFF. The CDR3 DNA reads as TGTGCCATCAGTCCCGGGACAGGGGTTGGTGAGCAGTTCTTC.

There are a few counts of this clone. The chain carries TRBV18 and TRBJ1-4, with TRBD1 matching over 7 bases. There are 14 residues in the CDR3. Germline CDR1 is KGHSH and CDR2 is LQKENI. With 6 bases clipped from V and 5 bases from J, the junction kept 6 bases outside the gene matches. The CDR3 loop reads CASSQGQSNEKLFF. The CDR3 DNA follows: TGTGCCAGCTCCCAGGGACAGTCGAATGAAAAACTGTTTTTT.

The CDR3 protein is CASTSQNRGGTDTQYF. As DNA, the CDR3 is TGTGCCAGCACTTCTCAAAACAGGGGTGGCACAGATACGCAGTATTTT. The chain employs TRBV7-9 and TRBJ2-3, with 7 bases that match TRBD1. The CDR3 is 16 residues long. V shed 7 bases, J shed 1 base, and the junction held 11 bases outside the gene matches. Germline V CDR1 and CDR2: SEHNR, FQNEAQ (reference sequence).

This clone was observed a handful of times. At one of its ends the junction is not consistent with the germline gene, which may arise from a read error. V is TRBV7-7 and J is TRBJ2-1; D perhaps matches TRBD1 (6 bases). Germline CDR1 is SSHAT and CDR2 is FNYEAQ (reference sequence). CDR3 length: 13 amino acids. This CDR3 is CASSLAQDREQFF. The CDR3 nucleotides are TGTGCTAGCAGCTTAGCGCAGGACAGAGAGCAGTTCTTC.